The present TCR beta chain was sequenced within a study of graft-versus-host responses after intestinal transplantation. CDR1 and CDR2 from the germline V gene are ENHRY and SYGVKD. V lost 5 bases and J lost 3; bases outside the gene matches: 2. This CDR3 is built from 13 residues. Only in-frame clones appear in the TCRdb table, and some are missing; sequencing was by immunoSEQ multiplex PCR. The sample holds 43,000 or so clones, approximately 94% seen once. This clonotype originated in a human patient who received an intestinal transplant, so some T cells may come from the graft donor. The chain combines TRBV10-3 with TRBJ2-7; TRBD1 agrees at 9 bases. The sample in question was PBMCs, obtained more than 310 days after intestinal transplant. The CDR3 here is CAISSDRGYEQYF. The CDR3 DNA is TGTGCCATCAGTTCGGACAGGGGCTACGAGCAGTACTTC.